What follows is one TCR beta chain and its context. CDR1 is MGHRA and CDR2 is YSYEKL in the germline V gene. This CDR3 comprises 16 residues. Trimming cost V 2 bases and J 4 bases; bases outside gene matches: 5. The study ran its PCR with 60 Vbeta and 13 Jbeta primers. Data came from immunoSEQ multiplex PCR; TCRdb stores just in-frame clones and leaves some out. The sample has 150,000 or so clones, around 80% seen once; the top ten hold about 3%. All donors participated as healthy donors of bone marrow. This specimen comes from a study of cytomegalovirus exposure and HLA in healthy donors. Source material: PBMCs. This sequence originates from a man in his forties in good health and CMV-seronegative. The chain uses TRBV4-1 and TRBJ1-5; 10 nucleotides align to TRBD1. Written as DNA, the CDR3 is TGCGCCAGCAGCCAATACGGGACAGGGGCGAATCAGCCCCAGCATTTT. Amino acid sequence: CASSQYGTGANQPQHF.